This TCR beta chain was sequenced for a study of long-term antiretroviral therapy in people with HIV (dated by TCRdb to 2022 to 2024). In terms of the full investigation: The earliest samples were collected roughly a decade before the 2015 WHO recommendation for immediate ART, at a time when ART was usually postponed until CD4 counts fell. A retrospective serial study tested whether changes in peripheral blood TRB repertoire composition and diversity were associated with ART initiation and durable HIV suppression. From some 30 adults with confirmed HIV infection, the cohort provided approximately 190 cryopreserved PBMC samples, gathered serially across a mean of about six years (range 1-12). About 35% of the 30 participants with HIV were female. Test extractions of a monoclonal T-cell line alongside 30 to 35 polyclonal samples showed no cross-contamination during QIAcube processing.

Taken from the germline V gene, the CDR1 and CDR2 loops are MGHDK and SYGVNS. The V and J ends are trimmed by 2 bases and 0 bases, leaving 8 bases between them. From cysteine to phenylalanine, the CDR3 is 15 amino acids long. Of the read, only the CDR3 DNA is kept; its 45 bases are in frame from base 1. On this clone itself: The antigen it recognizes is unknown. It has no much larger one-base neighbor in the sample; base qualities were not kept.

Participants were included only if at least one PBMC sample before ART initiation and at least two post-ART samples were available. All participants with HIV were treated in the United States of America. Before DNA extraction, cryopreserved samples of roughly 0.9-10 million PBMC were thawed and then washed. At the time of the earliest PBMC sample, participants with HIV were aged between roughly 23 and 60 years. PBMC samples were contributed by each participant from 1-4 timepoints before ART initiation and 2-8 timepoints after ART initiation, with a median of 7 samples. For every participant, serial HIV viral load, CD4+ T-cell count, ART history and demographic data were obtained. Using a Qiagen kit on a QIAcube, genomic DNA was extracted from unsorted PBMC, with samples processed in batches of 12. Sequencing of the TRB variable region was done with the immunoSEQ hsTCRB v3.0 assay at survey level resolution. A depth of roughly 40,000-50,000 T-cell genomes per sample was targeted for TRB sequencing. An Illumina MiSeq with a v3 150-cycle kit was used to sequence the pooled TRB libraries. The paper's data handling went like this. Repertoire analysis ran in R within a reproducible Nextflow workflow covering QC, data transformation and analysis. LymphoSeq2, an R package for exploring AIRR-Seq data, was used to implement custom analyses. A handful of samples that produced fewer than 5000 total TRB sequences were removed, so fewer than 200 HIV repertoires were analyzed. Among the approximately 180 HIV repertoires that were kept, almost 60 were collected before ART initiation and over 120 were collected after ART initiation. Repertoires were downsampled to 5000 TRB nucleotide sequences, and summary statistics were averaged over 100 downsampling iterations. TRB sequences were retained for analysis only if CDR3 regions of at least seven amino acids were present. A Shannon entropy-derived clonality score and the Gini coefficient were used to measure diversity. In the repertoire networks, any two of the top 5000 CDR3 amino acid sequences were linked whenever the two sequences differed by an edit distance of one. For TRB CDR3 amino acid sequences, antigen specificity groups and MHC restriction were predicted with GLIPH2. To flag known associations with CMV, EBV, HIV or tissue antigens, CDR3 amino acid sequences were compared against VDJdb and McPAS-TCR. Pre-ART, post-ART and control groups were compared with Wilcoxon signed-rank tests and Holm-Bonferroni correction. TCRdb re-hosts the immuneACCESS table, in-frame sequences only. Its copies lack some clones; in the studies checked, an unresolved V gene accounts for under half of them, and the cause for the rest is not known. V, J and clone size reflect that table, while D and trimming were determined from the DNA. The sample includes tens of thousands of clones, with approximately 90% observed a single time. The ten largest clonotypes hold 6% to 8.5% of the sample.

Broader findings and caveats from the paper: The samples were dated from about 2003 to 2018, and the ART regimens that were used may be less effective than current ART regimens. Because pre-ART samples had limited cell numbers, profiling was done on unsorted PBMC rather than on sorted CD4+ and CD8+ T cells. Inferences about post-ART repertoire changes were limited because no data were available on ART adherence, viral resistance or therapy changes. Expanded TRB clones identified before ART initiation dominated the repertoire across all time points, though the dominance fluctuated and decreased in many PLHIV after ART. Owing to limited PBMC availability, only the TCR beta chain was sequenced, without alpha chain pairing. Starting ART was linked to a significant rise in TRB diversity, yet even with long-term ART the diversity remained significantly lower than in transplant donor controls. Compared with controls, HIV repertoires had narrower CDR3 length ranges, and the network structure pointed to an antigen-experienced repertoire that shifted only slightly toward naive after ART.

The material sequenced was unsorted PBMCs, taken around 5 years before starting antiretroviral therapy. The chain joins TRBV25-1 to TRBJ1-5; the D gene remains uncertain. The sequence was obtained from a man aged 50-60 years with HIV. The CDR3 sequence is CASSEDFYSNQPQHF. The DNA sequence reads TGTGCCAGCAGTGAAGATTTTTATAGCAATCAGCCCCAGCATTTT.